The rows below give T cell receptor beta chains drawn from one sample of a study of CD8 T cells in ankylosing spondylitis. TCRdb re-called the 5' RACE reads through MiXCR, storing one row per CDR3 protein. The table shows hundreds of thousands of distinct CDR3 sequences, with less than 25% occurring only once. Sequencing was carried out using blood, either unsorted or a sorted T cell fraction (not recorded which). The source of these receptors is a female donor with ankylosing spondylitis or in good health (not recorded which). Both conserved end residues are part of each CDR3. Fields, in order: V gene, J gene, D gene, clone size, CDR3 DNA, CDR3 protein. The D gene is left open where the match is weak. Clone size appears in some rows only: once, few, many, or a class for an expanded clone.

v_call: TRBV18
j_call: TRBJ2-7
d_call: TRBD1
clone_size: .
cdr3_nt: TGTGCCAGCTCACCAGCTTTCGCAGGGGGCGGTGAGCAGTACTTC
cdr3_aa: CASSPAFAGGGEQYF

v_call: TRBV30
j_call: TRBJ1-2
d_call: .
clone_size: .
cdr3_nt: TGTGCCTGGAGTGTAGTCAACTATGGCTACACCTTC
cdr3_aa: CAWSVVNYGYTF

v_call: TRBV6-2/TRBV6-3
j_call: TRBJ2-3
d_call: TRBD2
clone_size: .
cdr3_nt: TGTGCCAGCAGTTACCTAAGGGGACTAGCGGGACAAAGCACAGATACGCAGTATTTT
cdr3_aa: CASSYLRGLAGQSTDTQYF

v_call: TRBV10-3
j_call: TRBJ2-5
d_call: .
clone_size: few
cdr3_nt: TGTGCCATCAGTGAGGGGGAGGTGGAGACCCAGTACTTC
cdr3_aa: CAISEGEVETQYF

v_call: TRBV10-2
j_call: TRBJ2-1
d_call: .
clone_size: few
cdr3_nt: TGCGCCAGCAGTGAATCCGGGACACCGGGCAATGAGCAGTTCTTC
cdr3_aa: CASSESGTPGNEQFF

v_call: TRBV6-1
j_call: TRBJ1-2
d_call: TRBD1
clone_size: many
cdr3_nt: TGTGCCAGCAGTCGTAACAGGGGTTCGGGCTACACCTTC
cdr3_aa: CASSRNRGSGYTF

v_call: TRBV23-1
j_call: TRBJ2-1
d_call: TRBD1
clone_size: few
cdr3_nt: TGCGCCAGCAGTCATTCAAACCGGGACAGGGGAATGAATGAGCAGTTCTTC
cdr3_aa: CASSHSNRDRGMNEQFF

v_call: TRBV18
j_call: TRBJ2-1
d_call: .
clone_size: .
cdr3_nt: TGTGCCAGCTCACCCTTTAGGGGGGAGCGGGTTTCCTACAATGAGCAGTTCTTC
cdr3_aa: CASSPFRGERVSYNEQFF

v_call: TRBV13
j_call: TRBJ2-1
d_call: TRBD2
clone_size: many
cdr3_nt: TGTGCCAGCAGCCCCACGACTAGCGGGAGCGTCGATGAGCAGTTCTTC
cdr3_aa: CASSPTTSGSVDEQFF

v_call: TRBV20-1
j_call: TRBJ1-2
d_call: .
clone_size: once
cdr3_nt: TGCAGTGCGATGAGCGGAATCTATGGCTACACCTTC
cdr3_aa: CSAMSGIYGYTF

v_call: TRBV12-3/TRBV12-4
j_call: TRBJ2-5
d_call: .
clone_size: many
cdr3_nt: TGTGCCAGCAGTTTGAATCCCTTGGGAGAGACCCAGTACTTC
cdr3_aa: CASSLNPLGETQYF

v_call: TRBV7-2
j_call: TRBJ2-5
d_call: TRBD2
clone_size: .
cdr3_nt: TGTGCCAGCAGCTCCTACCGACTAGCGGGAGGAGAGACCCAGTACTTC
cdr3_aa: CASSSYRLAGGETQYF

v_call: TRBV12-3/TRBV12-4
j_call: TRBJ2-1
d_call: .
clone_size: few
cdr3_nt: TGTGCCAGCAGTTTGAGTCTAGCGCGGTGGAATGAGCAGTTCTTC
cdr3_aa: CASSLSLARWNEQFF

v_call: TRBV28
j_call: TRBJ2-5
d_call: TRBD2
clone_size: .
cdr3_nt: TGTGCCAGCAGCCGCGGGGGGTCGGAGACCCAGTACTTC
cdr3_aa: CASSRGGSETQYF

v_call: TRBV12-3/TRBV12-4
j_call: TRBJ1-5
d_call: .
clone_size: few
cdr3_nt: TGTGCCAGCAGTTTCACGGATAGCAATCAGCCCCAGCATTTT
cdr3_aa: CASSFTDSNQPQHF

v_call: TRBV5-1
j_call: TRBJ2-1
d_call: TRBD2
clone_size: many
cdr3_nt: TGCGCCAGCAGCTTGGACGCGGGAGTAGGAAATGAGCAGTTCTTC
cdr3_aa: CASSLDAGVGNEQFF

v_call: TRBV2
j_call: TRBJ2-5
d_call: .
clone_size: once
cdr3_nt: TGTGCCTCTCAGACGGTAAACCAAGAGACCCAGTACTTC
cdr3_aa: CASQTVNQETQYF

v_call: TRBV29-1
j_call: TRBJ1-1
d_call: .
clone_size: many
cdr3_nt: TGCAGCGTTGGGGTCGTTGGCCTGGAAGCTTTCTTT
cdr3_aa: CSVGVVGLEAFF

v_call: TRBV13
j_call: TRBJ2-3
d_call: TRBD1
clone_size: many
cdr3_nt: TGTGCCAGCAGCTTTCGACAGGGTGGTTTCGATACGCAGTATTTT
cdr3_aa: CASSFRQGGFDTQYF

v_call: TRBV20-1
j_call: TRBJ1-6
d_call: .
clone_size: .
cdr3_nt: TGCAGTGCTAGACCCAGTCTTCGTTCACCCCTCCACTTT
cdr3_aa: CSARPSLRSPLHF

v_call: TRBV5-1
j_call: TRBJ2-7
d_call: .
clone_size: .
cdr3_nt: TGCGCCAGCAGCTTGGATTGGGACGGCCTCTACGAGCAGTACTTC
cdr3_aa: CASSLDWDGLYEQYF

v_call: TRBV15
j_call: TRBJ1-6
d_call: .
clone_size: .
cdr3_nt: TGTGCCACCAGCAGAGATAAAGGGACTAATTCACCCCTCCACTTT
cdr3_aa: CATSRDKGTNSPLHF

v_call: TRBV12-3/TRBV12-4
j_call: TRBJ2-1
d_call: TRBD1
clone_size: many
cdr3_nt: TGTGCCAGCAGTTCCAATGGGACAGGGTTAACAATTGGGCAGTTCTTC
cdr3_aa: CASSSNGTGLTIGQFF

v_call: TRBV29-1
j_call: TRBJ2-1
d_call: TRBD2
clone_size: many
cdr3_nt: TGCAGCGTCCAGCGGGAGGGCCAGGATGAGCAGTTCTTC
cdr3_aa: CSVQREGQDEQFF

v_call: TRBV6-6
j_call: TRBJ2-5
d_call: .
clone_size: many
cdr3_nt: TGTGCCAGCGGCTGGGCTGAGACCCAGTACTTC
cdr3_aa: CASGWAETQYF

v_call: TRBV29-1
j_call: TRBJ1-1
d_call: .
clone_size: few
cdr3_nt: TGCAGCGTTGAAACACGGCAGGGGTCGACTGAAGCTTTCTTT
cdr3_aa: CSVETRQGSTEAFF

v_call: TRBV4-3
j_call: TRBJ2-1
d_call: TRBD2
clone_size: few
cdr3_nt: TGCGCCAGCAGCCAAGATCCAGCGGGAGAGTCCTACAATGAGCAGTTCTTC
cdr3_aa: CASSQDPAGESYNEQFF

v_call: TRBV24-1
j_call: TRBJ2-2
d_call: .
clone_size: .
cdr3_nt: TGTGCCACCGGACAGACCAACACCGGGGAGCTGTTTTTT
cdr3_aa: CATGQTNTGELFF

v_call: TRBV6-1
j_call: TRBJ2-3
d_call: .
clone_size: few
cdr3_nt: TGTGCCAGCTCTTCGGGACAAGACACAGATACGCAGTATTTT
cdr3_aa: CASSSGQDTDTQYF

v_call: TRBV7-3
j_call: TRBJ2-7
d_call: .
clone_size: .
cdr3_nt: TGTGCCAGCAGCCCCGATCACGGGGACGAGCAGTACTTC
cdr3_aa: CASSPDHGDEQYF

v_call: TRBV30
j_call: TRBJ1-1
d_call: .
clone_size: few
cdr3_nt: TGTGCCTGGAGTGCTTCTTTTGGGGGGGCTCAAATGAACACTGAAGCTTTCTTT
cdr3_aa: CAWSASFGGAQMNTEAFF

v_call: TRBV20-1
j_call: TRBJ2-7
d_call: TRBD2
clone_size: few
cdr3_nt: TGCAGTGCTAGAGATCCCGCTAGCGGGGGGTACTACGAGCAGTACTTC
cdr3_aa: CSARDPASGGYYEQYF

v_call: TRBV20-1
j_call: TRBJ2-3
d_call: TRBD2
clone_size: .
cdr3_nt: TGCAGTGCTGTTAGCGGGAGGGATGGATGGGGGCAGTATTTT
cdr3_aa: CSAVSGRDGWGQYF

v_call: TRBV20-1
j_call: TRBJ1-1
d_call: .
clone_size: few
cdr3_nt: TGCAGTCCCCAGGGGCCTGAAGCTTTCTTT
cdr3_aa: CSPQGPEAFF

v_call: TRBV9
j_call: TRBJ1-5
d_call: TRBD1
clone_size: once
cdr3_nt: TGTGCCAGCAGCGGACAGGGTGAACAGCCCCAGCATTTT
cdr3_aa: CASSGQGEQPQHF

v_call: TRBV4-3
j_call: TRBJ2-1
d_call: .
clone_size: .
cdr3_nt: TGCGCCAGCAGCCAAGATCCCCCAGCGGGCCAGGGTATGAATGAGCAGTTCTTC
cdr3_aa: CASSQDPPAGQGMNEQFF

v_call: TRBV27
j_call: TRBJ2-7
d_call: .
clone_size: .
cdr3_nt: TGTGCCAGCAGTCCACAACAGGGAAGGGGTTCGATCGAGCAGTACTTC
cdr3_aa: CASSPQQGRGSIEQYF

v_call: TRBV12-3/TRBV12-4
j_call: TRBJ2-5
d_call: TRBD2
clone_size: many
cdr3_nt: TGTGCCAGCAGCTTAGGGACTAGCGGGAGAGAGACCCAGTACTTC
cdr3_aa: CASSLGTSGRETQYF

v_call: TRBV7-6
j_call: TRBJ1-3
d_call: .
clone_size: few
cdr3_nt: TGTGCCAGCAGCCCCTACCACTCTGGAAACACCATATATTTT
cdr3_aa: CASSPYHSGNTIYF

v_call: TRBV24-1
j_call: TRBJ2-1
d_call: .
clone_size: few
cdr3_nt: TGTGCCACCAGCCGGACACCGAACAATGAGCAGTTCTTC
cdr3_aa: CATSRTPNNEQFF

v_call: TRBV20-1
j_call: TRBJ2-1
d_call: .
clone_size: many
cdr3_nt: TGCAGTGCTAGAGATAGACAAGTTGCCTCCTACAATGAGCAGTTCTTC
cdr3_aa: CSARDRQVASYNEQFF

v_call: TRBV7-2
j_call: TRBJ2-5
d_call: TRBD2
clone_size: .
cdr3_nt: TGTGCCAGCAGCTTAGAGGGGACTAGCGGGAGGCCCCAGTACTTC
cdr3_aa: CASSLEGTSGRPQYF

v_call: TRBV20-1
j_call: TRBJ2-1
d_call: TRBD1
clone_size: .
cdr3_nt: TGCAGTGCTAAGGGACAGGCCTTATACAATGAGCAGTTCTTC
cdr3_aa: CSAKGQALYNEQFF

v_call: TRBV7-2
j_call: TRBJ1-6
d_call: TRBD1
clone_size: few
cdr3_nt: TGTGCCAGCAGCTCAAAGGGGGGGACAGTTACTCTGCCCCTCCACTTT
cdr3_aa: CASSSKGGTVTLPLHF

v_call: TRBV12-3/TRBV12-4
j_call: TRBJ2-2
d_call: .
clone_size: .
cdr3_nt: TGTGCCAGCAGTTTAGAAGGAGGGGGCGCGAACACCGGGGAGCTGTTTTTT
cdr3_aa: CASSLEGGGANTGELFF

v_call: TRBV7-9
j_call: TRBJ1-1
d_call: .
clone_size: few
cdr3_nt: TGTGCCAGCAGCTTATGGGCTGAAGCTTTCTTT
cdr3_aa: CASSLWAEAFF

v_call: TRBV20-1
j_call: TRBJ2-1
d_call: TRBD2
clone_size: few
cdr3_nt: TGCAGTGCTAGAGGGGCGGGAGGTTCCAATGAGCAGTTCTTC
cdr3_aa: CSARGAGGSNEQFF

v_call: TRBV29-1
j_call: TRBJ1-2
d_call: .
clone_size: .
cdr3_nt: TGCAGCGTTGCGGGCGCCACTAACTATGGCTACACCTTC
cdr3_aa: CSVAGATNYGYTF

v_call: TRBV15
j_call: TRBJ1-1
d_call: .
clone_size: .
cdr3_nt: TGTGCCACCAGCAGAGATCGTACGAGCACTGAAGCTTTCTTT
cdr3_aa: CATSRDRTSTEAFF

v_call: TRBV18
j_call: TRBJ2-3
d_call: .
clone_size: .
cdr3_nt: TGTGCCAGCTCCTATTCCTCCGACCGAGGGGATACGCAGTATTTT
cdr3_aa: CASSYSSDRGDTQYF

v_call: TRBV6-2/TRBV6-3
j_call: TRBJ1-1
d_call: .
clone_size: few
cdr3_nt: TGTGCCAGCAGTTACTCGATAACTGAAGCTTTCTTT
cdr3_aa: CASSYSITEAFF

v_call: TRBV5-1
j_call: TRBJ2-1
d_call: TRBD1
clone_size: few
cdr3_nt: TGCGCCAGCAGCTTGGCTCGAGGGACAGGGGTCAATGAGCAGTTCTTC
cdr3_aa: CASSLARGTGVNEQFF

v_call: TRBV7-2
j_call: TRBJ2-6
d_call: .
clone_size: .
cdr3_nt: TGTGCCAGCAGACTCTCCGACGCTTCCACTGGGGCCAACGTCCTGACTTTC
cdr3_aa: CASRLSDASTGANVLTF

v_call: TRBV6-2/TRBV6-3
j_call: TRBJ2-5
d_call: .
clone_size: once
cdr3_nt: TGTGCCAGCCGCGAAGGGGGTCTCGAAGAGACCCAGTACTTC
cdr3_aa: CASREGGLEETQYF

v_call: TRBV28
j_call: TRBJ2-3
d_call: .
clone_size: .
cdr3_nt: TGTGCCAGCAGTTTGCAAATTACCAAAGATACGCAGTATTTT
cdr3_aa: CASSLQITKDTQYF